Listed below are T cell receptor beta chains from one sample, sequenced in a study of T-cell reconstitution after alpha-beta-depleted transplantation in children. One entry per CDR3 protein results from TCRdb running MiXCR on the PCR reads. The sample has fewer than 120,000 distinct CDR3 sequences, 10% seen once. Sequenced here: PBMCs from the stem cell graft donor, sampled from the stem cell graft. The receptor source for this set is a human donor who donated a stem cell graft to a child with acute lymphoblastic leukemia. The CDR3 runs from the conserved cysteine through the conserved F or W. A D gene is named only where the DNA matches it firmly. Part of the rows lack a size; the others show once, few, many or a class for expanded clones.

v_gene	j_gene	abundance	d_gene	len	CDR3aa	CDR3nt
TRBV3-1	TRBJ1-5	many	TRBD1	18	CASSQAGTGGRSNQPQHF	TGTGCCAGCAGCCAAGCCGGGACAGGGGGCAGGAGCAATCAGCCCCAGCATTTT
TRBV9	TRBJ2-2	many	-	15	CASSVGQGNTGELFF	TGTGCCAGCAGCGTCGGGCAGGGCAACACCGGGGAGCTGTTTTTT
TRBV27	TRBJ1-6	many	-	15	CASSFRIETDSPLHF	TGTGCCAGCAGTTTTCGGATCGAGACGGATTCACCCCTCCACTTT
TRBV27	TRBJ2-6	many	TRBD1	17	CASTRADRGAGANVLTF	TGTGCCAGCACCCGAGCGGACAGGGGTGCTGGGGCCAACGTCCTGACTTTC
TRBV7-9	TRBJ2-7	many	-	12	CASSHIDSEKDF	TGTGCCAGCAGCCATATTGACAGCGAGAAAGACTTC
TRBV7-9	TRBJ2-1	many	-	12	CASSLVINEQFF	TGTGCCAGCAGCTTAGTCATCAATGAGCAGTTCTTC
TRBV5-8	TRBJ1-2	many	-	12	CASGFGGQGEIF	TGTGCCAGCGGGTTCGGAGGCCAAGGAGAGATCTTC
TRBV12-3/TRBV12-4	TRBJ2-1	many	-	12	CASSFPRNEQFF	TGTGCCAGCAGTTTCCCCCGGAATGAGCAGTTCTTC
TRBV20-1	TRBJ2-1	many	-	12	CSASRAFNEQFF	TGCAGTGCTAGCCGGGCGTTCAATGAGCAGTTCTTC
TRBV5-1	TRBJ2-1	many	-	15	CASSLASGPWGEQFF	TGCGCCAGCAGCTTGGCGAGCGGACCCTGGGGTGAGCAGTTCTTC
TRBV7-9	TRBJ1-1	many	TRBD1	15	CASSLGGTGATEAFF	TGTGCCAGCAGCTTGGGCGGGACAGGGGCCACTGAAGCTTTCTTT
TRBV7-6	TRBJ2-7	-	-	16	CASSFTQGPNTYEQYF	TGTGCCAGCAGCTTTACGCAGGGACCAAATACCTACGAGCAGTACTTC
TRBV19	TRBJ2-2	many	-	13	CASSIPGSGELFF	TGTGCCAGTAGCATCCCCGGGTCCGGGGAGCTGTTTTTT
TRBV20-1	TRBJ2-7	-	TRBD1	13	CSARDRGSHEQYF	TGCAGTGCGAGGGACAGGGGCTCCCACGAGCAGTACTTC
TRBV5-1	TRBJ1-2	many	TRBD1	17	CASSPRDSGTRGSGYTF	TGCGCCAGCAGCCCCCGGGACAGTGGGACTCGGGGCTCCGGCTACACCTTC